The 25 T cell receptor beta chains reported below all come from one sample, sequenced in a study of response to subunit inactivated influenza vaccine. MiXCR, applied by TCRdb to the RT-PCR reads, yields one record per CDR3 protein. The table lists around 570,000 distinct CDR3 sequences, around 10% of them singletons. These records were also assigned to another study, of T cells expressing NK-cell markers. That source reports: TCR beta libraries carry UMIs added by 5'RACE template switching.

The source was PBMCs from blood, collected on the day of vaccination. These receptors all stem from a man aged 50 to 59 who received an inactivated influenza vaccine.

The chain is built from TRBV27 and TRBJ2-5; 10 bases line up with TRBD2. The CDR3 is made up of 17 amino acids. Germline values: CDR1 MNHEY, CDR2 SMNVEV (reference sequence). J lost 5 bases, V lost 6 bases, and 15 bases had no gene match. The CDR3 reads CASSPGASGGRWETQYF. CDR3 nucleotide sequence: TGTGCCAGCAGCCCCGGGGCTAGCGGGGGCCGGTGGGAGACCCAGTACTTC.

This clonotype appeared a few times. V gene TRBV19 combines with J gene TRBJ1-2; 9 bases are shared with TRBD1. The V gene end was trimmed by 8 bases and the J gene end by 0 bases; junction bases not matched to a gene: 4. The V gene's germline CDR1 is LNHDA and CDR2 SQIVND (reference sequence). CDR3 length equals 14 residues. In nucleotides, the CDR3 is TGTGCCAGTGGCCGGGACAGGGCTAACTATGGCTACACCTTC. It yields the protein CASGRDRANYGYTF.

This clonotype was recorded a few times. J is TRBJ2-3 and V is TRBV7-3; 8 bases align to TRBD1. The CDR3 spans 15 residues. Germline V gene data show CDR1 as SGHTA and CDR2 as FQGTGA. Trimming at V came to 2 bases and at J to 4 bases, leaving 5 bases not matched to a gene. The CDR3 region is CASSLQGAHADTQYF. The CDR3 region has the DNA TGTGCCAGCAGCTTACAGGGGGCGCATGCAGATACGCAGTATTTT.

This sequence joins TRBV5-1 and TRBJ2-1; 10 nucleotides align to TRBD2. The germline CDR1 and CDR2 sequences are SGHRS and YFSETQ. The V gene end was trimmed by 4 bases and the J gene end by 2 bases; junction bases not matched to a gene: 3. This CDR3 contains 15 residues. CDR3 sequence reads: CASSRSGGPYNEQFF. CDR3 DNA sequence: TGCGCCAGCAGCCGTAGCGGGGGGCCCTACAATGAGCAGTTCTTC.

The chain joins TRBV5-1 to TRBJ2-7, with D possibly matching TRBD1 (6 bases). Trimming left V 0 bases short and J 3 bases short, with 13 bases between. Per the germline V gene, CDR1 is SGHRS and CDR2 is YFSETQ. The CDR3 contains 15 residues. DNA of the CDR3: TGCGCCAGCAGCTTGGGTTCGCAGGGGAACTACGAGCAGTACTTC. Its protein product is CASSLGSQGNYEQYF.

The rearrangement links TRBV4-3 to TRBJ2-1; D may be TRBD1 (6 bases). Germline V lookup: CDR1 LGHNA, CDR2 YSLEER. The CDR3 covers 18 residues. V gave up 0 bases and J gave up 4 bases, with 19 bases separating them. CDR3 in amino acids: CASSQDSGRGGVYNEQFF. The CDR3 nucleotides read TGCGCCAGCAGCCAAGATTCAGGACGAGGGGGTGTTTACAATGAGCAGTTCTTC.

The rearrangement uses TRBV28 and TRBJ2-1, with TRBD2 as a possible D gene (5 bases). Germline CDR1 and CDR2: MDHEN and SYDVKM. V was trimmed by 3 bases and J by 10 bases, leaving 13 bases between them. The CDR3 is 13 residues long. In DNA, the CDR3 is TGTGCCAGCAGTTTCGCCCCACGCGGGGAGCAGTTCTTC. Translating it yields CASSFAPRGEQFF. Full variable domain (outside the CDR3, taken from reference TRBV28 and TRBJ2-1): DVKVTQSSRYLVKRTGEKVFLECVQDMDHENMFWYRQDPGLGLRLIYFSYDVKMKEKGDIPEGYSVSREKKERFSLILESASTNQTSMYLCASSFAPRGEQFFGPGTRLTVL.

This rearrangement joins TRBV27 to TRBJ2-1; 9 bases fit TRBD1. CDR1 and CDR2 (germline): MNHEY, SMNVEV (reference sequence). Losses at the gene ends were 8 bases for V and 6 bases for J; bases not matched to a gene: 5. This CDR3 comprises 13 residues. The CDR3 sequence: CASRDRVFNEQFF. As DNA, the CDR3 is TGTGCCAGCCGGGACAGGGTTTTCAATGAGCAGTTCTTC.

The genes are TRBV20-1 and TRBJ2-7; 12 nucleotides line up with TRBD2. The germline gives CDR1 DFQATT, CDR2 SNEGSKA (reference sequence). Trimming cost V 4 bases and J 2 bases; bases outside gene matches: 0. The CDR3 has 13 residues. The CDR3 DNA reads TGCAGTGCTACTAGCGGGGGGGCCTACGAGCAGTACTTC. Encoded protein: CSATSGGAYEQYF.

This clonotype turned up a few times. The chain couples TRBV28 to TRBJ1-6; D call uncertain. The CDR3 is 13 amino acids. Germline lookup yields CDR1 MDHEN and CDR2 SYDVKM. Trimming shortened V by 9 bases and J by 10 bases, and 16 bases separated the two germline ends. For the CDR3, the DNA is TGTGCCAGTGGGGTCCGGGCGGGATCACCCCTCCACTTT. Translating gives CASGVRAGSPLHF.

This clonotype was seen only a few times. The chain uses TRBV6-1 and TRBJ2-1, with 13 bases fitting TRBD2. Germline V gives CDR1 MNHNS, CDR2 SASEGT. The CDR3 spans 14 residues. J lost 7 bases, V lost 6 bases, and 3 bases had no gene match. Here the CDR3 reads CASRLAGGLNEQFF. The CDR3 DNA sequence: TGTGCCAGCAGACTAGCGGGGGGGCTAAATGAGCAGTTCTTC.

This clonotype was seen repeatedly, ten times or more. The chain uses TRBV5-1 and TRBJ2-5, with 9 positions matching TRBD1. Germline CDR1 reads SGHRS; CDR2 reads YFSETQ. The CDR3 length is 13 residues. Losses at the gene ends were 4 bases for V and 5 bases for J; bases not matched to a gene: 3. The CDR3 protein is CASSPGQGETQYF. Written as DNA, the CDR3 is TGCGCCAGCAGCCCCGGACAGGGGGAGACCCAGTACTTC. The full variable domain, with the rest looked up from reference TRBV5-1 and TRBJ2-5, is KAGVTQTPRYLIKTRGQQVTLSCSPISGHRSVSWYQQTPGQGLQFLFEYFSETQRNKGNFPGRFSGRQFSNSRSEMNVSTLELGDSALYLCASSPGQGETQYFGPGTRLLVL.

This clonotype was observed at least ten times. The V call is TRBV18, the J call TRBJ2-2; TRBD2 might be the D (5 bases). The germline CDR1 and CDR2 sequences are KGHSH and LQKENI. This CDR3 has 15 amino acids. V was cut by 0 bases and J by 5 bases, with 10 bases left in between. CDR3: CASSPPEGRTGELFF. The CDR3 DNA follows: TGTGCCAGCTCACCACCCGAAGGGAGAACCGGGGAGCTGTTTTTT.

V and J are TRBV12-3 or TRBV12-4 and TRBJ2-7, with 9 bases lining up with TRBD1. The CDR3 consists of 13 residues. V lost 7 bases to trimming and J lost 5 bases; unmatched junction nucleotides: 6. CDR3 bases: TGTGCCAGCAAAGACAGGGGGACCCACGAGCAGTACTTC. Translation gives CASKDRGTHEQYF.

CDR3 protein: CASSLGGREVGSDTQYF. The CDR3 DNA reads as TGTGCCAGCAGTTTAGGGGGGCGGGAAGTAGGTTCAGATACGCAGTATTTT. V and J are TRBV12-3 or TRBV12-4 and TRBJ2-3; D is tentatively TRBD1 or TRBD2 (6 bases each). The CDR3 length is 17 residues. V dropped 1 base and J dropped 4 bases, with 18 bases sitting between them.

V usage is TRBV9 and J usage is TRBJ2-7, with D maybe TRBD1 (6 bases). Germline CDR1 is SGDLS and CDR2 is YYNGEE. V was clipped by 4 bases and J by 0 bases, with 14 bases between them. This CDR3 has 15 residues. The DNA of the CDR3 is TGTGCCAGCAGCCCATCGGGGACAACCTCCTACGAGCAGTACTTC. Its protein product is CASSPSGTTSYEQYF.

V is TRBV28 and J is TRBJ2-5; 8 nucleotides align to TRBD1. After removal of 6 bases from V and 0 bases from J, the junction contained 12 bases not matched to a gene. Germline lookup yields CDR1 MDHEN and CDR2 SYDVKM. This CDR3 contains 17 residues. The CDR3 nucleotides are TGTGCCAGCAGACTTACGGTCGGGGACAGGTACCAAGAGACCCAGTACTTC. It codes for CASRLTVGDRYQETQYF.

The CDR3 loop is CSVLGTSGSNEQFF. CDR3 sequence (DNA): TGCAGCGTCCTCGGGACTAGCGGGAGTAATGAGCAGTTCTTC. The chain uses TRBV29-1 and TRBJ2-1; 14 bases map to TRBD2. Looked up from germline, CDR1 is SQVTM and CDR2 is ANQGSEA. The length of the CDR3 is 14 residues. V was pared by 6 bases and J by 7 bases, with 5 bases of the junction left unmatched.

This clonotype was observed a few times. The chain has TRBV3-1 and TRBJ2-1; the D is unclear. The CDR3 length is 13 residues. The germline gives CDR1 LGHDT, CDR2 YNNKEL (reference sequence). V lost 1 base, J lost 9 bases, and 10 bases lay in between. CDR3: CASSQGLTSEQFF. In nucleotides, the CDR3 is TGTGCCAGCAGCCAAGGGTTGACGAGTGAGCAGTTCTTC.

The chain carries TRBV7-6 and TRBJ2-7; 9 bases align to TRBD1. Germline CDR1 reads SGHVS; CDR2 reads FNYEAQ. CDR3 length equals 16 residues. The ends lost 2 bases at V and 4 bases at J; junction bases unmatched: 9. The CDR3 here is CASSLTGGEGGYEQYF. The DNA of the CDR3 is TGTGCCAGCAGCTTAACAGGGGGCGAAGGAGGGTACGAGCAGTACTTC.

This clonotype was detected many times. The V and J genes are TRBV28 and TRBJ2-3, with D possibly TRBD2 on 6 matching bases. V was clipped by 4 bases and J by 3 bases, with 14 bases between them. Germline CDR1 reads MDHEN; CDR2 reads SYDVKM. This CDR3 has 15 residues. Here the CDR3 reads CASSSDLGRTDTQYF. CDR3 nucleotides: TGTGCCAGCAGTTCTGACCTCGGGAGAACAGATACGCAGTATTTT.

This clonotype was counted only a few times. V is TRBV7-9 and J is TRBJ2-1; the match to TRBD2 covers 7 bases. Germline assignment: CDR1 SEHNR and CDR2 FQNEAQ (reference sequence). This CDR3 has 15 amino acids. With 6 bases clipped from V and 8 bases from J, the junction kept 13 bases outside the gene matches. The CDR3, as DNA: TGTGCCAGCAGATCCCCTTTCGGCGGGAGCTATGAGCAGTTCTTC. Encoded protein: CASRSPFGGSYEQFF. Using reference TRBV7-9 and TRBJ2-1 for the parts outside the CDR3, the full variable domain is DTGVSQNPRHKITKRGQNVTFRCDPISEHNRLYWYRQTLGQGPEFLTYFQNEAQLEKSRLLSDRFSAERPKGSFSTLEIQRTEQGDSAMYLCASRSPFGGSYEQFFGPGTRLTVL.

The table lists this clonotype with many counts. This chain links TRBV10-3 with TRBJ2-5, with 14 bases identical to TRBD2. The J segment lost 3 bases and the V segment lost 10 bases, leaving 10 bases of the junction unmatched. The V gene's germline CDR1 is ENHRY and CDR2 SYGVKD. There are 16 residues in the CDR3. CDR3 protein: CATRTSGGLGKETQYF. DNA for the CDR3: TGTGCCACCAGGACTAGCGGGGGGCTAGGCAAAGAGACCCAGTACTTC.

This clonotype was detected many times. The genes are TRBV29-1 and TRBJ2-7; D uncertain. The CDR3 is 12 amino acids. The germline V gene encodes CDR1 SQVTM and CDR2 ANQGSEA. The V and J ends lost 4 bases and 5 bases respectively, with 12 bases between them. The CDR3 sequence is CSVANDLDEQYF. The CDR3 DNA reads as TGCAGCGTTGCAAACGATTTGGACGAGCAGTACTTC.

The sample holds a few counts of this clonotype. The gene calls are TRBV4-1 and TRBJ2-3; D gene unclear. Looked up from germline, CDR1 is MGHRA and CDR2 is YSYEKL. The CDR3 is made up of 14 amino acids. Trimming removed 6 bases at V and 1 base at J, with 11 bases between. CDR3 DNA: TGCGCCAGCAGGGTACGGGCGGGCACAGATACGCAGTATTTT. Translation gives CASRVRAGTDTQYF.